These 26 T cell receptor beta chains share one sample of origin, sequenced in a study of vaccination and CD4 T cells after COVID-19. Antigens for these TCRs are unknown. Once obtained from cultured CD4+ T cells, the DNA was sequenced using the Oncomine TCR Beta short-read assay. TCRdb used MiXCR to reprocess the PCR reads, holding one entry per CDR3 protein. The table lists 26,000 or so distinct CDR3 sequences, more than 35% of them singletons. The treatment was: roughly ten-day PBMC culture with coronavirus spike peptide pools or control peptides (ViraFEST assay). What was sequenced was CD4+ T cells from blood, cultured in vitro. The receptors derive from a human donor who had recovered from COVID-19.

This clonotype has a single count. The rearrangement joins TRBV5-1 to TRBJ2-7; 7 bases are shared with TRBD2. The V gene end was trimmed by 2 bases and the J gene end by 2 bases; junction bases not matched to a gene: 10. This CDR3 contains 16 residues. Germline V gives CDR1 SGHRS, CDR2 YFSETQ. CDR3: CASSFRAGLATYEQYF. Here the CDR3 DNA reads TGCGCCAGCAGCTTTAGAGCGGGGCTTGCTACCTACGAGCAGTACTTC.

This clonotype occurred a few times. The V gene is TRBV20-1, the J gene TRBJ2-3, with TRBD2 matching over 11 bases. This CDR3 comprises 15 residues. Trimming at V came to 1 base and at J to 0 bases, leaving 0 bases not matched to a gene. Per germline, CDR1 DFQATT and CDR2 SNEGSKA (reference sequence). CDR3 residues: CSARGTSGSTDTQYF. CDR3 nucleotide sequence: TGCAGTGCTAGAGGGACTAGCGGGAGCACAGATACGCAGTATTTT.

The CDR3 DNA is TGCGCCAGCAGCGCCGGGACTAGCGGAGATAAGACCCAGTACTTC. Translated: CASSAGTSGDKTQYF. The chain has TRBV10-2 and TRBJ2-5; 11 nucleotides align to TRBD2. Germline lookup yields CDR1 WSHSY and CDR2 SAAADI. The trim removed 6 bases at V and 6 bases at J, leaving 9 bases unmatched. CDR3 length: 15 residues.

The chain combines TRBV27 with TRBJ2-1, with 11 bases identical to TRBD1. Germline values: CDR1 MNHEY, CDR2 SMNVEV (reference sequence). The junction had 15 bases not matched to a gene; V was cut back by 11 bases and J by 9 bases. This CDR3 is built from 15 residues. The CDR3 loop reads CASSSHRDRGGEQFF. CDR3 sequence (DNA): TGTGCCTCCAGTTCCCACCGGGACAGGGGGGGTGAGCAGTTCTTC.

This chain connects TRBV6-5 to TRBJ2-7; TRBD1 is a possible D gene (5 bases). The CDR3 spans 13 residues. Trimming cost V 2 bases and J 5 bases, with 10 bases left between them. Germline-derived CDR1 and CDR2 are MNHEY and SVGAGI. The CDR3, as DNA: TGTGCCAGCAGTTACGGCAGGGTTGACGAGCAGTACTTC. Amino acids: CASSYGRVDEQYF.

CDR3 region: CASSRAGDANIQYF. The CDR3 DNA reads as TGTGCCAGCAGTCGAGCGGGAGACGCAAACATTCAGTACTTC. V and J are TRBV12-3 or TRBV12-4 and TRBJ2-4; 8 bases align to TRBD2. V was pared by 5 bases and J by 6 bases, with 6 bases of the junction left unmatched. This CDR3 contains 14 residues.

This clonotype has only a few counts. The chain combines TRBV6-1 with TRBJ2-7, with 8 bases lining up with TRBD2. CDR3 length equals 15 residues. CDR1 is MNHNS, CDR2 SASEGT, per germline. V shed 6 bases, J shed 6 bases, and the junction held 13 bases outside the gene matches. The CDR3 loop reads CASSLPLSGSGEQYF. For the CDR3, the DNA is TGTGCCAGCAGCCTCCCCTTAAGCGGGAGTGGCGAGCAGTACTTC.

The V gene is TRBV20-1, the J gene TRBJ2-5; a weak D match, TRBD2 (6 bases). Germline V gene lookup returns CDR1 DFQATT and CDR2 SNEGSKA (reference sequence). V gave up 3 bases and J gave up 4 bases, with 15 bases separating them. This CDR3 contains 14 residues. CDR3 sequence reads: CSARESGRLETQYF. The CDR3 coding sequence is TGCAGTGCTAGGGAGAGCGGGCGATTAGAGACCCAGTACTTC.

This clonotype has just a few counts. The chain uses TRBV10-3 and TRBJ2-5; 8 bases map to TRBD2. V shed 6 bases, J shed 3 bases, and the junction held 9 bases outside the gene matches. CDR1 is ENHRY, CDR2 SYGVKD, per germline. This CDR3 contains 15 residues. In nucleotides, the CDR3 is TGTGCCATCAGCCGAGGCGGGGGGCTCGAAGAGACCCAGTACTTC. It codes for CAISRGGGLEETQYF.

This clonotype was picked up a small number of times. Here the CDR3 reads CASSLSSRGYTF. For the CDR3, the DNA is TGTGCCAGCAGTTTATCCTCGCGGGGCTACACCTTC. This chain links TRBV28 with TRBJ1-2, with D unclear. With 1 base removed from V and 8 bases from J, the gap between germline ends came to 8 bases. This CDR3 is built from 12 residues. Germline assignment: CDR1 MDHEN and CDR2 SYDVKM.

The gene calls are TRBV10-1 and TRBJ2-1; 7 nucleotides agree with TRBD1. This CDR3 has 15 residues. The V gene end was trimmed by 4 bases and the J gene end by 3 bases; junction bases not matched to a gene: 6. Germline-derived CDR1 and CDR2 are WNHNN and SYGVQD (reference sequence). CDR3 residues: CASSAAGTVYNEQFF. CDR3 coding DNA: TGCGCCAGCAGTGCTGCCGGGACAGTCTACAATGAGCAGTTCTTC.

The chain links TRBV20-1 to TRBJ2-2, with D maybe TRBD2 (6 bases). The CDR3 runs to 14 residues. Germline V gene lookup returns CDR1 DFQATT and CDR2 SNEGSKA (reference sequence). The V end lost 2 bases, the J end lost 8 bases, and 15 bases lay between the germline ends. The CDR3 DNA reads as TGCAGTGCTAGATACGGGGGTGGGAAGGGGGAGCTGTTTTTT. Translation: CSARYGGGKGELFF.

This clonotype has more than one count but fewer than ten. The chain joins TRBV7-9 to TRBJ2-3; 14 positions agree with TRBD2. The trim removed 5 bases at V and 2 bases at J, leaving 6 bases unmatched. The CDR3 is 17 amino acids. Germline V CDR1 and CDR2: SEHNR, FQNEAQ (reference sequence). The CDR3 loop reads CASSPGLAGAYTDTQYF. CDR3 nucleotide sequence: TGTGCCAGCAGCCCGGGACTAGCGGGGGCCTACACAGATACGCAGTATTTT.

This rearrangement joins TRBV28 to TRBJ1-3, with D possibly TRBD1 on 6 matching bases. V shed 5 bases and J shed 0 bases, with 17 bases lying between them. Germline V gene data show CDR1 as MDHEN and CDR2 as SYDVKM. The CDR3 covers 17 residues. CDR3 residues: CASSRGPRPSSGNTIYF. The CDR3 DNA reads as TGTGCCAGCAGTCGGGGGCCCAGGCCAAGCTCTGGAAACACCATATATTTT. The full variable domain, in which reference TRBV28 and TRBJ1-3 provide the parts outside the CDR3, is DVKVTQSSRYLVKRTGEKVFLECVQDMDHENMFWYRQDPGLGLRLIYFSYDVKMKEKGDIPEGYSVSREKKERFSLILESASTNQTSMYLCASSRGPRPSSGNTIYFGEGSWLTVV.

V usage is TRBV29-1 and J usage is TRBJ2-3; tentative D call: TRBD1 (5 bases). Trimming left V 1 base short and J 4 bases short, with 6 bases between. Germline V lookup: CDR1 SQVTM, CDR2 ANQGSEA. The CDR3 spans 12 residues. The CDR3 region has the DNA TGCAGCGTTGAAGGCAGGGCAGATACGCAGTATTTT. Translating it yields CSVEGRADTQYF.

J is TRBJ1-6 and V is TRBV5-4; D is uncertain. Germline lookup yields CDR1 SGHNT and CDR2 YYREEE (reference sequence). The CDR3 consists of 14 residues. The ends were cut back, 2 bases at V and 7 bases at J, with 10 bases in the middle. The CDR3: CASSLVTDNSPLHF. The CDR3 coding sequence is TGTGCCAGCAGCTTAGTAACAGACAATTCACCCCTCCACTTT.

Comment on this clonotype: One end of the junction varies from germline; a read error may be responsible. DNA for the CDR3: TGTGCCAGCAGTAACCGACAGGGGGCTTTAAGCAATCGGCCCCAGCATTTT. It translates to CASSNRQGALSNRPQHF. This chain joins TRBV27 and TRBJ1-5, with 10 bases matching TRBD1. Germline V CDR1 and CDR2: MNHEY, SMNVEV (reference sequence). The CDR3 spans 17 residues.

The chain uses TRBV30 and TRBJ1-2; tentative D call: TRBD1 (5 bases). CDR3 length: 14 amino acids. V was pared by 0 bases and J by 8 bases, with 16 bases between. Germline V lookup: CDR1 GTSNPN, CDR2 SVGIG (reference sequence). The CDR3 DNA sequence: TGTGCCTGGAGTGTAGGTGCGGTTGGGGCAGGCTACACCTTC. Amino acid sequence: CAWSVGAVGAGYTF.

This clonotype was picked up a small number of times. The rearrangement links TRBV2 to TRBJ1-5; 7 bases map to TRBD1. The germline gives CDR1 SNHLY, CDR2 FYNNEI. There are 14 residues in the CDR3. Unmatched junction bases numbered 1, after V lost 1 base and J lost 4 bases. The CDR3 DNA reads TGTGCCAGCAGTGAAGGGACAGGTAATCAGCCCCAGCATTTT. This codes for CASSEGTGNQPQHF.

This clonotype has just a few counts. This sequence joins TRBV6-1 and TRBJ2-7; TRBD1 matches at 7 bases. V trimming: 7 bases; J trimming: 4 bases; junction bases outside the gene matches: 10. The CDR3 runs to 14 residues. The germline V gene encodes CDR1 MNHNS and CDR2 SASEGT. The CDR3 coding sequence is TGTGCCAGCAACCGGGACAGTCGAATTTACGAGCAGTACTTC. Translating it yields CASNRDSRIYEQYF.

The chain combines TRBV4-1 with TRBJ2-3; the D gene is possibly TRBD2 (6 bases). The CDR3 totals 17 residues. CDR1 is MGHRA, CDR2 YSYEKL, per germline. V shed 4 bases and J shed 1 base, with 18 bases lying between them. The CDR3: CASSPRDSLPGTDTQYF. The CDR3 DNA reads TGCGCCAGCAGCCCTCGGGACTCCCTTCCGGGCACAGATACGCAGTATTTT.

Details on this clonotype: At one end the junction does not follow the germline gene, possibly because of a read error. The CDR3 DNA reads TGCAGTGCTAAAGGGCTAGCGGGGGTCCCGCACAGGAACATTCGGTACTTC. Translating it yields CSAKGLAGVPHRNIRYF. The J gene is TRBJ2-4, the V gene TRBV20-1; 10 nucleotides line up with TRBD2. CDR1 is DFQATT, CDR2 SNEGSKA, per germline (reference sequence). The CDR3 length is 17 residues.

CDR3 nucleotides: TGCAGTGCTAGAGGGCTAGCGGGAGCATATGAGCAGTTCTTC. Translated: CSARGLAGAYEQFF. This chain links TRBV20-1 with TRBJ2-1; 10 bases are shared with TRBD2. V trimming: 1 base; J trimming: 8 bases; junction bases outside the gene matches: 5. The CDR3 contains 14 residues. Germline CDR1 and CDR2: DFQATT and SNEGSKA (reference sequence).

This chain links TRBV6-4 with TRBJ2-7; D may match TRBD1 or TRBD2 (5 bases each). From germline, CDR1 is MRHNA and CDR2 SNTAGT. The CDR3 length is 14 residues. Trimming pared 4 bases from V and 6 bases from J, leaving 16 bases between. The CDR3 spells CASSVVGGFGEQYF. The DNA of the CDR3 is TGTGCCAGCAGTGTGGTTGGGGGTTTCGGCGAGCAGTACTTC.

The chain employs TRBV5-4 and TRBJ2-2, with D unclear. V was pared by 0 bases and J by 4 bases, with 4 bases between. CDR1 and CDR2 (germline): SGHNT, YYREEE (reference sequence). The CDR3 runs 13 residues. The DNA for the CDR3 is TGTGCCAGCAGCTTGGCGAGCACCGGGGAGCTGTTTTTT. It specifies CASSLASTGELFF.

There are a few counts of this clonotype. This chain connects TRBV7-9 to TRBJ1-6; D is undetermined. The CDR3 consists of 14 residues. V was trimmed by 6 bases and J by 0 bases, leaving 6 bases between them. Germline V gives CDR1 SEHNR, CDR2 FQNEAQ (reference sequence). The CDR3 DNA reads TGTGCCAGCAGTACGAGCTCCTATAATTCACCCCTCCACTTT. Translated, it gives CASSTSSYNSPLHF.